Listed below are T cell receptor beta chains from one sample, sequenced in a study of response to subunit inactivated influenza vaccine. TCRdb reprocessed the RT-PCR reads via MiXCR and lists one record per CDR3 protein. The data contain roughly 670,000 distinct CDR3 sequences, about 15% of them singletons. Material: PBMCs from blood, obtained around 14 days before vaccination. All receptors come from a man in his fifties who received an inactivated influenza vaccine. CDR3s include the opening cysteine and the closing phenylalanine or tryptophan. Fields, in order: J gene, V gene, clone size, D gene, CDR3 protein, CDR3 DNA. D genes are given only for firm matches. Where a row states a size, it is once, few, many or the class of an expanded clone; other rows omit it.

>TRBJ1-5|TRBV2|many|NA
CASTTGHSNNQPQHF
TGTGCCAGCACCACGGGACACTCAAACAATCAGCCCCAGCATTTT
>TRBJ2-7|TRBV10-3|few|TRBD2
CAISSSGGASEQYF
TGTGCCATCAGTTCTAGCGGGGGGGCCTCCGAGCAGTACTTC
>TRBJ2-7|TRBV12-3/TRBV12-4|many|NA
CASSFEGRGHEQYF
TGTGCCAGCAGTTTCGAAGGCAGGGGCCACGAGCAGTACTTC
>TRBJ1-2|TRBV15|many|NA
CATSRDGYGYTF
TGTGCCACCAGCAGAGACGGCTATGGCTACACCTTC
>TRBJ1-1|TRBV27|few|NA
CASSLSGGDAVSTEAFF
TGTGCCAGCAGTTTATCAGGGGGGGATGCGGTGAGCACTGAAGCTTTCTTT
>TRBJ2-1|TRBV29-1|few|NA
CSVGGVRRGPYPNEQFF
TGCAGCGTTGGGGGGGTGCGGCGCGGACCGTACCCCAATGAGCAGTTCTTC
>TRBJ2-7|TRBV6-1|NA|TRBD1
CASSKPAGQGPTYEQYF
TGTGCCAGCAGTAAGCCTGCGGGACAGGGTCCTACCTACGAGCAGTACTTC
>TRBJ2-3|TRBV12-3/TRBV12-4|few|NA
CASSSGTPPDTQYF
TGTGCCAGCAGTTCCGGGACTCCCCCAGATACGCAGTATTTT
>TRBJ1-3|TRBV29-1|few|NA
CSVGTSGNTIYF
TGCAGCGTTGGAACCTCTGGAAACACCATATATTTT
>TRBJ2-7|TRBV12-3/TRBV12-4|many|TRBD2
CATQRGESSYEQYF
TGTGCCACCCAGCGGGGGGAAAGCTCCTACGAGCAGTACTTC
>TRBJ2-1|TRBV6-4|NA|TRBD2
CASSRSPGLAGTTRGNEQFF
TGTGCCAGCAGTCGATCTCCGGGACTAGCGGGAACAACTCGGGGCAATGAGCAGTTCTTC
>TRBJ2-1|TRBV12-3/TRBV12-4|NA|NA
CASSLWSGRFYNEQFF
TGTGCCAGCAGTTTATGGTCGGGGAGATTTTACAATGAGCAGTTCTTC
>TRBJ2-7|TRBV5-1|few|TRBD1
CASSPLDREGYEQYF
TGCGCCAGCAGCCCGTTGGACAGGGAAGGTTACGAGCAGTACTTC